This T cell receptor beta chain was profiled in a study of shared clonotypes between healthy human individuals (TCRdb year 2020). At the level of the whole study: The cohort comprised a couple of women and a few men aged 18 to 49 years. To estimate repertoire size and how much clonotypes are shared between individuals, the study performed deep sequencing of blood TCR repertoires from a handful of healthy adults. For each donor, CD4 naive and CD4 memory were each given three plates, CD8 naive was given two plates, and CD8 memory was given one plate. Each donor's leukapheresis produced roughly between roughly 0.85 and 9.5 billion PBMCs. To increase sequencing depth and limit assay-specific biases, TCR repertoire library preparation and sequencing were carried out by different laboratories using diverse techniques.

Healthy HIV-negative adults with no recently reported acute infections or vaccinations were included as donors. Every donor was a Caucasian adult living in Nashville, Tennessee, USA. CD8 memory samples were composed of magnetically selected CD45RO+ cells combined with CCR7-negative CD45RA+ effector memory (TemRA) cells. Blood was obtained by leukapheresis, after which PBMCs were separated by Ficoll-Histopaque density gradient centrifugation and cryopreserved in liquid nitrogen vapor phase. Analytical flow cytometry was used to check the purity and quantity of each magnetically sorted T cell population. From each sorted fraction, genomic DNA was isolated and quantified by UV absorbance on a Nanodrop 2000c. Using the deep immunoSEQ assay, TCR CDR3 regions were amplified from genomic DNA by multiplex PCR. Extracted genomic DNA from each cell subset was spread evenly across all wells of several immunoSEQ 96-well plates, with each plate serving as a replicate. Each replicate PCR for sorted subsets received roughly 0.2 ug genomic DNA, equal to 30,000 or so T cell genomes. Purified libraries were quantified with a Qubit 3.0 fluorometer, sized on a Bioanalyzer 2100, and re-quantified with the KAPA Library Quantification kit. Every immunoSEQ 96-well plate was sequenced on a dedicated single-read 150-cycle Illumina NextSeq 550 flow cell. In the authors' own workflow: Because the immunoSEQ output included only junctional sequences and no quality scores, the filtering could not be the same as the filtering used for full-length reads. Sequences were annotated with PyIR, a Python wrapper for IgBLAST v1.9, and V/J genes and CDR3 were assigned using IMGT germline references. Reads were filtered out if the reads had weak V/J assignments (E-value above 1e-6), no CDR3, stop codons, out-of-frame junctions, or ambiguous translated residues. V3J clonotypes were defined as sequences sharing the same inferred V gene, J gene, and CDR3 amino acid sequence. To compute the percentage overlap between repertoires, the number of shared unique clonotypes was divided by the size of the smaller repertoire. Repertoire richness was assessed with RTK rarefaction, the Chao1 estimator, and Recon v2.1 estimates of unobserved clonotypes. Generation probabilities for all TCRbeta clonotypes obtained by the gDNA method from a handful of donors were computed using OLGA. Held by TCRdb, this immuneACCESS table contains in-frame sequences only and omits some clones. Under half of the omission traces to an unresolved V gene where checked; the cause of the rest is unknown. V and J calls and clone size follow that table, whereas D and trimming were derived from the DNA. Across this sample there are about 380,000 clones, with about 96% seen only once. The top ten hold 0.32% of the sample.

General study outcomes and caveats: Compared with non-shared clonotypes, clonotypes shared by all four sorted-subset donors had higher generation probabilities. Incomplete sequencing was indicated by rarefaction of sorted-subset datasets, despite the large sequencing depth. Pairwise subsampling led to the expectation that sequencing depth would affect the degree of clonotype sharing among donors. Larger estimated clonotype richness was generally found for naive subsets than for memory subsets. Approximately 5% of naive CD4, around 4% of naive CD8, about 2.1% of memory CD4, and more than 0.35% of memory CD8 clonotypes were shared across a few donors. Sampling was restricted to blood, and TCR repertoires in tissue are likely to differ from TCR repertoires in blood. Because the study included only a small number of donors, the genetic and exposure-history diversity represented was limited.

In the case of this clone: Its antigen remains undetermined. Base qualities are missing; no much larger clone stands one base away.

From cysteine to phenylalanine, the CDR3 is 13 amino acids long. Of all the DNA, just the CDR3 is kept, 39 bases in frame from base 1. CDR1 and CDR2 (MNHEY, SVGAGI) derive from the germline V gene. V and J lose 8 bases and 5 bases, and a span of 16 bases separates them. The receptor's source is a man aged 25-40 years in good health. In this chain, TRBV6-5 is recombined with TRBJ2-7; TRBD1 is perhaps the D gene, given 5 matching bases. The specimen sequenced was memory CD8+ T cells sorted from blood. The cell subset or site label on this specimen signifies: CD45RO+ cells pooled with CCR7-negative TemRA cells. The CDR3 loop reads CASGTGRWDEQYF. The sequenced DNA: TGTGCCAGCGGAACAGGCCGTTGGGACGAGCAGTACTTC.